This T cell receptor beta chain was documented in a study of cytomegalovirus exposure and HLA in healthy donors. The study's findings and limits: As immune exposure information, only CMV serostatus was available.

In germline, CDR1 is LGHNA, CDR2 YNFKEQ. Trimming cost V 3 bases and J 4 bases, with 23 bases left between them. The CDR3 is 18 residues long. Both 60 Vbeta primers and 13 Jbeta primers went into the PCR. TCRdb keeps only in-frame clones here, not all; method: immunoSEQ multiplex PCR. Here the sample spans over 75,000 clones, 80% to 90% being singletons. With respect to this clone: The antigen is undetermined.

This receptor was taken from a woman aged 18-29 years in good health and CMV-seropositive. This chain joins TRBV4-2 and TRBJ2-3, with a possible D match to TRBD2 (5 bases). The sequenced material came from PBMCs. CDR3 amino acids: CASSHPRETTSPADTQYF. The DNA of the CDR3 is TGTGCCAGCAGCCATCCCCGCGAGACTACCTCCCCCGCAGATACGCAGTATTTT.